This T cell receptor (beta chain) was recorded in a study of T-cell memory formation after mild COVID-19. As for the study in general: TCR clusters showed largely donor specificity.

Using its own MiXCR run on the 5' RACE reads, TCRdb lists one record per CDR3 protein. The sample lists around 400,000 distinct CDR3 sequences; around 24% were seen once. Germline V gene lookup returns CDR1 LNHDA and CDR2 SQIVND (reference sequence). This CDR3 region has 16 residues. J gave up 1 base and V 3 bases, and 3 bases lay outside the gene matches. Sequencing was done on a sample of PBMCs or a T cell subset sorted from them (not recorded which). J is TRBJ2-1 and V is TRBV19, with 10 bases identical to TRBD2. This TCR was sampled from an adult woman who had mild COVID-19 (a few samples of this study predate the infection). Cell type and time point are not known. CDR3 in amino acids: CASSILGLASYNEQFF. DNA for the CDR3: TGTGCCAGTAGTATTCTGGGACTAGCGTCCTACAATGAGCAGTTCTTC.